This T cell receptor beta chain was profiled in a study of post-analysis software for immune sequencing data. Study summary: Recorded disease courses covered relapsing-remitting, secondary progressive and progressive-relapsing multiple sclerosis. Some patients had no subtype annotation. Whole-study findings and limits: The five TRBV segments detected at higher frequency in patients than in controls included TRBV5-6, TRBV5-1 and TRBV20-1. F measure showed strong co-clustering of same-batch samples. Normalized Chao1 diversity in multiple sclerosis patients fell significantly below that of controls.

Germline trimming cut 5 bases from V and 4 bases from J; bases unmatched to any gene: 4. The CDR3 extends over 13 amino acids. The germline gives CDR1 DFQATT, CDR2 SNEGSKA (reference sequence). Points on this clonotype: As yet, its antigen is unknown.

TCR beta cDNA libraries included unique molecular identifiers. Once about 0.95 to 10 million T cells were used, roughly 500,000 cDNA molecules resulted. TCRdb reanalysed the PCR reads using MiXCR and keeps one entry per CDR3 protein. Among about 500,000 distinct CDR3 sequences listed, under 55% were seen once. The receptor's source is a girl under 18 with multiple sclerosis. The rearrangement joins TRBV20-1 to TRBJ2-7; TRBD1 agrees at 11 bases. Input material: blood. The CDR3 DNA reads as TGCAGTGCTGTCGGGACAGGGGGGTACGAGCAGTACTTC. Protein sequence: CSAVGTGGYEQYF.